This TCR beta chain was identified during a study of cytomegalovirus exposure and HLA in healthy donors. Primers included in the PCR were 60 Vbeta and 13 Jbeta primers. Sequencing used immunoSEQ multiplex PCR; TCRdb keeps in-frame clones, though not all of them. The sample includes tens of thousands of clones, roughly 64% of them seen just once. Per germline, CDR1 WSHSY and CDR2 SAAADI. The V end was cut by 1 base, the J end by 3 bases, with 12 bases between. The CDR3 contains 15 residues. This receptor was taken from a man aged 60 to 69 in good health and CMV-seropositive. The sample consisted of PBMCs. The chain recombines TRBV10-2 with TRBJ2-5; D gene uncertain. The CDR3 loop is CASSEWAKAKETQYF. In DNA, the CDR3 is TGCGCCAGCAGTGAGTGGGCCAAAGCCAAAGAGACCCAGTACTTC.